The clone carrying this T cell receptor beta chain occurred a few times. Its target is unknown. This entry is derived from a study of radiotherapy plus CTLA-4 blockade in lung cancer. Turning to the study itself: Among enrolled patients, less than 20% responded and more than 25% achieved disease control. Study observations and caveats: Response was reportedly best predicted by early blood T cell clone dynamics, with interferon-beta. TCR clones originating in tumors grew in number in blood after radiotherapy plus ipilimumab.

Assay: immunoSEQ multiplex PCR; the TCRdb copy retains only in-frame clones and omits some. The sample holds tens of thousands of clones, less than 85% seen once. Enrolled patients, whose metastatic non-small-cell lung cancer was chemo-refractory, received focal radiation plus CTLA-4 blockade with ipilimumab. Per the germline V gene, CDR1 is WSHSY and CDR2 is SAAADI. Germline trimming cut 9 bases from V and 6 bases from J; bases unmatched to any gene: 5. The CDR3 contains 13 residues. The source is a human donor with non-small cell lung cancer who had a complete response to radiotherapy plus ipilimumab. Sequenced material: peripheral blood, taken from a patient treated with radiotherapy plus ipilimumab. This chain joins TRBV10-2 and TRBJ1-5; 10 bases align to TRBD1. CDR3 amino acids: CASGTGAIQPQHF. CDR3 in DNA: TGCGCCAGTGGGACAGGGGCCATTCAGCCCCAGCATTTT.